These 18 T cell receptor beta chains came from one sample sequenced in a study of a mutant IDH1 vaccine in newly diagnosed glioma. Sequencing used immunoSEQ multiplex PCR; TCRdb keeps in-frame clones, though not all of them. The table has 68,000 or so clones, 79% seen once. The time point denotes: baseline, week 1 (first vaccination visit). Treatment given: pre-vaccination baseline after standard-of-care therapy. This material consisted of PBMCs, taken from a glioma patient treated with radiotherapy, temozolomide or both. The source of these receptors is a man aged 50 to 59 with glioma.

The CDR3 DNA reads TGTGCCAGCTCACCAACGGTAAATAATGAAAAACTGTTTTTT. Translated, it gives CASSPTVNNEKLFF. J is TRBJ1-4 and V is TRBV18; no reliable D call. CDR1 is KGHSH and CDR2 is LQKENI in the germline V gene. CDR3 length: 14 residues. Trimming pared 2 bases from V and 4 bases from J, leaving 8 bases between.

The V call is TRBV29-1, the J call TRBJ2-2, with D possibly matching TRBD1 (6 bases). Trimming removed 5 bases from V and 2 bases from J, with 12 bases in between. The germline V gene has CDR1 SQVTM and CDR2 ANQGSEA. CDR3 length: 14 residues. CDR3 loop: CSVFRDTNTGELFF. DNA of the CDR3: TGCAGCGTTTTCCGGGACACTAACACCGGGGAGCTGTTTTTT.

The V and J genes are TRBV4-1 and TRBJ2-2; the D gene is possibly TRBD1 (6 bases). The germline V and J ends were trimmed by 3 bases and 2 bases, with 7 bases remaining between them. The CDR3 is 14 amino acids. CDR1 MGHRA and CDR2 YSYEKL come from the germline V gene. The CDR3 spells CASSQGANTGELFF. DNA of the CDR3: TGCGCCAGCAGCCAGGGGGCTAACACCGGGGAGCTGTTTTTT.

The V gene is TRBV15, the J gene TRBJ2-5, with TRBD2 matching over 10 bases. Germline lookup yields CDR1 LNHNV and CDR2 YYDKDF (reference sequence). The J segment lost 4 bases and the V segment lost 1 base, leaving 9 bases of the junction unmatched. The CDR3 has 17 amino acids. In nucleotides, the CDR3 is TGTGCCACCAGCAGAGGGGTCAGCGGGGGGGCCATAGAGACCCAGTACTTC. This gives the protein CATSRGVSGGAIETQYF.

The chain uses TRBV10-2 and TRBJ2-7, with 10 bases that match TRBD1. Germline-derived CDR1 and CDR2 are WSHSY and SAAADI. This CDR3 contains 14 residues. J was trimmed by 4 bases and V by 8 bases; bases with no gene match: 8. CDR3 sequence (DNA): TGCGCCAGCCGGCCGGGACAGGGGACTTACGAGCAGTACTTC. This encodes CASRPGQGTYEQYF.

This chain links TRBV29-1 with TRBJ1-5, with a possible D match to TRBD1 (6 bases). CDR1 is SQVTM, CDR2 ANQGSEA, per germline. This CDR3 comprises 13 residues. V was trimmed by 7 bases and J by 2 bases, leaving 12 bases between them. CDR3 in amino acids: CSASGGGNQPQHF. As DNA, the CDR3 is TGCAGCGCCTCGGGGGGCGGCAATCAGCCCCAGCATTTT. The full variable domain, its missing parts supplied by reference TRBV29-1 and TRBJ1-5, is SAVISQKPSRDICQRGTSLTIQCQVDSQVTMMFWYRQQPGQSLTLIATANQGSEATYESGFVIDKFPISRPNLTFSTLTVSNMSPEDSSIYLCSASGGGNQPQHFGDGTRLSIL.

V gene TRBV6-5 combines with J gene TRBJ2-7; weak D call: TRBD2 (5 bases). Germline CDR1 is MNHEY and CDR2 is SVGAGI. V lost 2 bases, J lost 4 bases, and 12 bases lay in between. CDR3 size: 14 residues. DNA of the CDR3: TGTGCCAGCAGTTACACCCTCGGACTTTACGAGCAGTACTTC. Translation gives CASSYTLGLYEQYF.

This sequence joins TRBV29-1 and TRBJ2-7, with D possibly matching TRBD1 (6 bases). V lost 4 bases to trimming and J lost 0 bases, with 7 bases between them. Germline CDR1 is SQVTM and CDR2 is ANQGSEA. The CDR3 has 12 amino acids. CDR3 in amino acids: CSVGDNSYEQYF. CDR3 coding DNA: TGCAGCGTTGGGGACAACTCCTACGAGCAGTACTTC.

The J gene is TRBJ2-1, the V gene TRBV5-6; D unresolved. Trimming left V 0 bases short and J 4 bases short, with 11 bases between. This CDR3 is 15 amino acids long. The germline V gene encodes CDR1 SGHDT and CDR2 YYEEEE. The CDR3 DNA reads as TGTGCCAGCAGCTTGGTCGGTGCCGGGTACAATGAGCAGTTCTTC. It translates to CASSLVGAGYNEQFF.

CDR3 in amino acids: CASKDRGLDQPQHF. For the CDR3, the DNA is TGTGCCAGCAAGGACAGGGGGCTCGATCAGCCCCAGCATTTT. The V and J genes are TRBV2 and TRBJ1-5; TRBD1 matches 11 bases. With 7 bases clipped from V and 5 bases from J, the junction kept 4 bases outside the gene matches. This CDR3 region has 14 residues. CDR1 and CDR2 (germline): SNHLY, FYNNEI.

The rearrangement joins TRBV9 to TRBJ1-1; 9 bases map to TRBD1. The length of the CDR3 is 15 residues. The J segment lost 6 bases and the V segment lost 3 bases, leaving 9 bases of the junction unmatched. Germline V CDR1 and CDR2: SGDLS, YYNGEE. The CDR3 sequence is CASSDRGQGFAEAFF. In nucleotides, the CDR3 is TGTGCCAGCAGCGATCGGGGACAGGGTTTCGCTGAAGCTTTCTTT.

A single count supports this clone. The chain links TRBV14 to TRBJ2-7; 7 bases match TRBD1. CDR1 SGHDN and CDR2 FVKESK come from the germline V gene. Trimming cost V 1 base and J 4 bases; bases outside gene matches: 1. The CDR3 is made up of 13 amino acids. For the CDR3, the DNA is TGTGCCAGCAGCCAAGGACAGGGATACGAGCAGTACTTC. It yields the protein CASSQGQGYEQYF. The full variable domain, its missing parts supplied by reference TRBV14 and TRBJ2-7, is EAGVTQFPSHSVIEKGQTVTLRCDPISGHDNLYWYRRVMGKEIKFLLHFVKESKQDESGMPNNRFLAERTGGTYSTLKVQPAELEDSGVYFCASSQGQGYEQYFGPGTRLTVT.

The chain combines TRBV6-1 with TRBJ2-1; the D call may be TRBD1 or TRBD2 (5 bases each). The V gene's germline CDR1 is MNHNS and CDR2 SASEGT. This CDR3 has 12 amino acids. The germline V and J ends were trimmed by 7 bases and 15 bases, with 19 bases remaining between them. DNA for the CDR3: TGTGCCAGCACCAAAGAGAGGGGACGGACGTTCTTC. This gives the protein CASTKERGRTFF.

V is TRBV30 and J is TRBJ2-2; 13 bases fit TRBD2. Trimming at V came to 7 bases and at J to 7 bases, leaving 6 bases not matched to a gene. The CDR3 totals 14 residues. Germline V lookup: CDR1 GTSNPN, CDR2 SVGIG (reference sequence). CDR3 region: CASPRTSGGGELFF. The DNA of the CDR3 is TGTGCCTCTCCCCGGACTAGCGGGGGCGGGGAGCTGTTTTTT.

V gene TRBV6-6 combines with J gene TRBJ2-3; D assignment may be TRBD1 or TRBD2 (5 bases each). The V gene's germline CDR1 is MNHNY and CDR2 SVGAGI (reference sequence). The CDR3 runs to 11 residues. Deletions cut 6 bases from V and 13 bases from J, with 14 bases between. DNA of the CDR3: TGTGCCAGCAGCCCCGGGACCTGGGAGTATTTT. It yields the protein CASSPGTWEYF.

The chain has TRBV5-4 and TRBJ2-3; no firm D call. This CDR3 has 15 residues. CDR1 and CDR2 from the germline V gene are SGHNT and YYREEE (reference sequence). V lost 4 bases and J lost 1, with 13 bases in between. CDR3 sequence: CASSPSRTRTDTQYF. The CDR3, as DNA: TGTGCCAGCAGCCCGAGCCGGACCCGCACAGATACGCAGTATTTT.

The chain combines TRBV18 with TRBJ2-7; 7 bases are a match to TRBD1. This CDR3 has 14 amino acids. In germline, CDR1 is KGHSH, CDR2 LQKENI. The junction had 3 bases not matched to a gene; V was cut back by 3 bases and J by 1 base. The CDR3 bases are TGTGCCAGCTCACCCGGGACAGAATCCTACGAGCAGTACTTC. Translating gives CASSPGTESYEQYF.

Points on this clone: A read error may account for a junction end that differs from germline. The chain links TRBV30 to TRBJ2-3, with D perhaps matching TRBD2 (7 bases). Germline CDR1 GTSNPN, CDR2 SVGIG (reference sequence). The CDR3 totals 16 residues. This CDR3 is CAWSVGRGENTGTQYF. The CDR3 bases are TGTGCCTGGAGTGTAGGGAGGGGGGAAAACACAGGTACGCAGTATTTT. Complete variable domain (other parts from reference TRBV30 and TRBJ2-3): SQTIHQWPATLVQPVGSPLSLECTVEGTSNPNLYWYRQAAGRGLQLLFYSVGIGQISSEVPQNLSASRPQDRQFILSSKKLLLSDSGFYLCAWSVGRGENTGTQYFGPGTRLTVL.